The present T cell receptor beta chain was sequenced within a study of response to subunit inactivated influenza vaccine. Whole-study results and caveats: A suggestion made by the authors is that each seasonal influenza vaccination recruits few new T cells.

V shed 1 base and J shed 0 bases, with 7 bases lying between them. CDR3 length equals 16 residues. The V gene's germline CDR1 is LGHNA and CDR2 YNFKEQ. TCRdb itself ran the RT-PCR reads through MiXCR, one entry per CDR3 protein. The sample shows some 200,000 distinct CDR3 sequences, about 12% of them seen only once. At least ten counts were recorded for this clonotype. The antigen is undetermined. This same sample was also part of a study on T cells expressing NK-cell markers. That work contributes: A 5'RACE template switching approach incorporating UMIs was used to make TCR beta cDNA. An anti-gamma-delta TCR antibody confined sorting to alpha-beta TCR T cells across several of the experiments. There were several donors in whom these clonotypes also led the CD3+CD56-NKG2C+ fraction.

The origin of this receptor is a man in his fifties who received an inactivated influenza vaccine. The chain uses TRBV4-2 and TRBJ2-6; D ambiguous. This specimen was CD8+ T cells sorted from PBMCs, taken about 13 days after vaccination. CDR3 DNA sequence: TGTGCCAGCAGCCAAGTCTCAGACTCTGGGGCCAACGTCCTGACTTTC. It yields the protein CASSQVSDSGANVLTF.